The sequence of this TCR beta chain was determined in a study of blood T cells in healthy people across ages. Notes on the study in general: PBMCs were not sorted, which prevented a conclusive comparison of naive versus antigen-experienced cells. More naive CD4+ cells and higher diversity were found in long-lived than in aged donors.

Ten or more counts support this clonotype. Its specificity is unknown. The CDR3 totals 14 residues. CDR1 KGHDR and CDR2 SFDVKD come from the germline V gene. V trimming: 3 bases; J trimming: 7 bases; junction bases outside the gene matches: 6. Next came a second PCR, run for about 6 to 11 cycles, which used a sample-barcoded 5' primer along with a J-beta primer mix. Every cDNA molecule carried a tag from a template-switch adaptor bearing 12 random nucleotides. TCRdb re-called the 5' RACE reads through MiXCR, storing one row per CDR3 protein. Of some 900,000 distinct CDR3 sequences in the sample, more than 25% were seen once.

The source is a woman older than 75 in good health. The sequencing sample was made of blood. The rearrangement uses TRBV24-1 and TRBJ2-3, with 7 bases matching TRBD2. In DNA, the CDR3 is TGTGCCACCAGTGATGCGACTAGCTTAAATACGCAGTATTTT. The encoded protein is CATSDATSLNTQYF.